This is a list of T cell receptor beta chains from one sample in a study of blood T cell repertoires in COVID-19. The data were produced by immunoSEQ multiplex PCR, yet TCRdb's version contains in-frame clones alone and is incomplete. The table includes 98,000 or so clones, about 83% detected once. The sequencing sample was made of peripheral blood. All receptors derive from a woman between 65 and 79 years old with acute or convalescent COVID-19. Each CDR3 is given without its conserved first and last residue. The D gene is left open where the match is weak.

D: TRBD2; V: TRBV5-1; J: TRBJ2-7; CDR3: ASRLAGSRSYEQY
D: -; V: TRBV5-1; J: TRBJ2-7; CDR3: ASSLDFYEQY
D: -; V: TRBV6-5; J: TRBJ1-1; CDR3: ASSPDRRDTEAF
D: TRBD2; V: TRBV28; J: TRBJ2-3; CDR3: ASNPGGLDTQY
D: TRBD1; V: TRBV3-1/TRBV3-2; J: TRBJ2-5; CDR3: ASSLRTGGQETQY
D: TRBD1; V: TRBV3-1/TRBV3-2; J: TRBJ1-1; CDR3: ASSQRQGARLNTEAF
D: TRBD2; V: TRBV19; J: TRBJ2-1; CDR3: ASSIPPLSGGAINEQF
D: TRBD2; V: TRBV15; J: TRBJ2-5; CDR3: ATSRLIAGGLETQY
D: TRBD1; V: TRBV27; J: TRBJ1-5; CDR3: ASSLHRDRVQPQH
D: TRBD1; V: TRBV4-1; J: TRBJ2-4; CDR3: ASSGQGASKNIQY
D: -; V: TRBV2; J: TRBJ1-6; CDR3: ASSRLGGGSSYNSPLH
D: TRBD1; V: TRBV19; J: TRBJ1-2; CDR3: ASSDTGTDKRYGYT
D: -; V: TRBV19; J: TRBJ2-5; CDR3: ATAPRGRETQY
D: -; V: TRBV4-3; J: TRBJ2-3; CDR3: ASSQARAGTDTQY
D: TRBD1; V: TRBV20-1; J: TRBJ1-6; CDR3: SATDPGQGLWNSPLH